Shown below are 9 T cell receptor beta chains from a single sample sequenced in a study of T cell clones after liver transplantation. Some clones are missing from TCRdb's copy, which holds only in-frame ones; the method was immunoSEQ multiplex PCR. This sample yields 55,000 to 80,000 clones, of which 90% are seen a single time; roughly 2.5% belongs to the top ten. Sample: CD4+ T cells from blood, taken before liver transplant. Every receptor here comes from a human donor who received a liver transplant.

The sample holds one count of this clone. The gene calls are TRBV29-1 and TRBJ2-7; a weak D match, TRBD1 (6 bases). Germline-derived CDR1 and CDR2 are SQVTM and ANQGSEA. The V gene lost 6 bases and the J gene lost 5 bases, with 20 bases spanning the gap. This CDR3 contains 14 residues. Written as DNA, the CDR3 is TGCAGCGTCGAAACACCTACAGGGTCCGACGAGCAGTACTTC. Amino acid sequence: CSVETPTGSDEQYF.

This clone was detected once. V usage is TRBV7-8 and J usage is TRBJ2-7, with D perhaps TRBD1 (5 bases). The V and J ends lost 1 base and 7 bases respectively, with 17 bases between them. Germline V lookup: CDR1 SGHVS, CDR2 FQNEAQ. The CDR3 runs to 15 residues. DNA for the CDR3: TGTGCCAGCAGCTTAGAAGTGGGGCGGTTAGAGGAGCAGTACTTC. This sequence encodes CASSLEVGRLEEQYF.

This clone was observed once. The chain carries TRBV18 and TRBJ2-7; D remains ambiguous. The germline V gene has CDR1 KGHSH and CDR2 LQKENI. V lost 4 bases and J 0 bases, leaving 7 bases between the germline ends. This CDR3 has 13 amino acids. DNA of the CDR3: TGTGCCAGCTCACAGGAGAGCTCCTACGAGCAGTACTTC. This codes for CASSQESSYEQYF.

The chain has TRBV9 and TRBJ2-7; perhaps TRBD1 as D (6 bases). The ends were cut back, 4 bases at V and 4 bases at J, with 21 bases in the middle. The germline V gene has CDR1 SGDLS and CDR2 YYNGEE. The CDR3 sequence is 16 residues long. The CDR3 is CASSPGARTQGYEQYF. The CDR3 coding sequence is TGTGCCAGCAGCCCCGGGGCAAGGACTCAGGGGTACGAGCAGTACTTC.

The count of this clone is one. The V call is TRBV6-1, the J call TRBJ2-1; TRBD1 matches 9 bases. Germline CDR1 MNHNS, CDR2 SASEGT. This CDR3 contains 18 residues. J was trimmed by 1 base and V by 4 bases; bases with no gene match: 11. In nucleotides, the CDR3 is TGTGCCAGCAGTGCGACGACAGGGGGGGGTCGTTCCTACAATGAGCAGTTCTTC. It yields the protein CASSATTGGGRSYNEQFF.

This chain uses TRBV11-3 with TRBJ2-7, with 7 bases aligning to TRBD2. Germline trimming cut 7 bases from V and 0 bases from J; bases unmatched to any gene: 9. The CDR3 is 15 amino acids. The V gene's germline CDR1 is SGHNT and CDR2 YENEEA. CDR3 region: CASTPTSEDSYEQYF. The CDR3 bases are TGTGCCAGCACCCCAACTAGCGAAGACTCCTACGAGCAGTACTTC.

The J gene is TRBJ2-7, the V gene TRBV10-3; 9 bases are shared with TRBD2. The CDR3 loop spans 15 amino acids. Germline trimming cut 8 bases from V and 0 bases from J; bases unmatched to any gene: 8. Looked up from germline, CDR1 is ENHRY and CDR2 is SYGVKD. The DNA of the CDR3 is TGTGCCATCGGGTCGCAGCGGGAGGTCTCCTACGAGCAGTACTTC. Translating gives CAIGSQREVSYEQYF.

A note on this clone: The sample contains more than one DNA sequence encoding this CDR3. The chain joins TRBV18 to TRBJ1-1; D is uncertain. The CDR3 is made up of 13 amino acids. The germline V gene has CDR1 KGHSH and CDR2 LQKENI. The V end was cut by 1 base, the J end by 1 base, with 4 bases between. In DNA, the CDR3 is TGTGCCAGCTCACCACGAGAGAACACTGAAGCTTTCTTT. Its protein product is CASSPRENTEAFF. The variable domain in full, completed from reference TRBV18 and TRBJ1-1, reads NAGVMQNPRHLVRRRGQEARLRCSPMKGHSHVYWYRQLPEEGLKFMVYLQKENIIDESGMPKERFSAEFPKEGPSILRIQQVVRGDSAAYFCASSPRENTEAFFGQGTRLTVV.

This clone was picked up one time. The rearrangement uses TRBV2 and TRBJ1-1; tentative D call: TRBD1 (6 bases). This CDR3 spans 14 amino acids. In germline, CDR1 is SNHLY, CDR2 FYNNEI. The germline V and J ends were trimmed by 6 bases and 2 bases, with 13 bases remaining between them. The CDR3 region is CASSGQSGNTEAFF. In DNA, the CDR3 is TGTGCCAGCAGCGGACAGTCAGGTAACACTGAAGCTTTCTTT. Variable domain in full (rest from reference TRBV2 and TRBJ1-1): EPEVTQTPSHQVTQMGQEVILRCVPISNHLYFYWYRQILGQKVEFLVSFYNNEISEKSEIFDDQFSVERPDGSNFTLKIRSTKLEDSAMYFCASSGQSGNTEAFFGQGTRLTVV.